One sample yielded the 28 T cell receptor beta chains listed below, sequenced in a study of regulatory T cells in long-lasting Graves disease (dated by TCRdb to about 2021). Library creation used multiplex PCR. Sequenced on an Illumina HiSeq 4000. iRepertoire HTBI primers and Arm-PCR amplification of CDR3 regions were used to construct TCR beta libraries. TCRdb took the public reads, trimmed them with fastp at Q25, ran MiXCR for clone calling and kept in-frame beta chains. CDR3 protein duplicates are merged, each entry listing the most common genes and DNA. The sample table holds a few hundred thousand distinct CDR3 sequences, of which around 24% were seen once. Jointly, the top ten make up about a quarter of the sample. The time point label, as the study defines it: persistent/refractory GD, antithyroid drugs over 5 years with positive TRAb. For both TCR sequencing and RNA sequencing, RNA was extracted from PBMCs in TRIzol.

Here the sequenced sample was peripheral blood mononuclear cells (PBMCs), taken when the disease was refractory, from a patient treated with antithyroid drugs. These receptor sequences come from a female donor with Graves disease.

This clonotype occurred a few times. CDR3 sequence reads: CASRTGTNSYEQYF. The CDR3 nucleotides are TGTGCCAGCAGAACCGGGACAAACTCCTACGAGCAGTACTTC. This chain links TRBV6-2 or TRBV6-3 with TRBJ2-7; D perhaps matches TRBD1 (6 bases). The CDR3 runs to 14 residues. The V end lost 6 bases, the J end lost 0 bases, and 12 bases lay between the germline ends. Per the germline V gene, CDR1 is MNHEY and CDR2 is SVGEGT.

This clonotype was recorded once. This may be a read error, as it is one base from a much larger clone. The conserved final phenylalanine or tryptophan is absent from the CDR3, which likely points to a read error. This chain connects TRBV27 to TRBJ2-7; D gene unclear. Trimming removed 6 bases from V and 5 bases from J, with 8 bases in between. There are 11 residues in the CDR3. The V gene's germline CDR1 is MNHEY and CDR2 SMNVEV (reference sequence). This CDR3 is CASRQQNEQYS. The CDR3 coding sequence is TGTGCCAGCAGACAACAAAACGAGCAGTACTCC.

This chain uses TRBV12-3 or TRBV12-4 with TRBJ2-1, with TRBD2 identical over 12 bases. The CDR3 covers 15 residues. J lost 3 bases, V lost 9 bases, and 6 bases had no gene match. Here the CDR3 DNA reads TGTGCCAGTAGACTAGCGGGAGATCACTACAATGAGCAGTTCTTC. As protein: CASRLAGDHYNEQFF.

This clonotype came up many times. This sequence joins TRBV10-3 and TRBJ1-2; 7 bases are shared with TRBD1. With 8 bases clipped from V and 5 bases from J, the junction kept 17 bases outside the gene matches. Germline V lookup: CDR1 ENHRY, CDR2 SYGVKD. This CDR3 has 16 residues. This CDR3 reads CAIDLGGPGGKYGYTF. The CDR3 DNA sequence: TGTGCCATCGACCTCGGCGGGCCAGGGGGGAAATATGGCTACACCTTC.

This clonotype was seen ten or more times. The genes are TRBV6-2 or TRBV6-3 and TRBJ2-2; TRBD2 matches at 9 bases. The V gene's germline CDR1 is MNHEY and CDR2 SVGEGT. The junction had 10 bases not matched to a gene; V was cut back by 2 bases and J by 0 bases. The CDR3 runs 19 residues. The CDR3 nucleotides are TGTGCCAGCAGTTACCGTAGCGGGAGTCCCCTCTCGAACACCGGGGAGCTGTTTTTT. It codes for CASSYRSGSPLSNTGELFF.

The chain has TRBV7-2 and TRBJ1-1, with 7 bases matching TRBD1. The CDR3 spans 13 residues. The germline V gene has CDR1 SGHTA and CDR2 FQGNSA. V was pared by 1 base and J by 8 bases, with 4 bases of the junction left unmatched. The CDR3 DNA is TGTGCCAGCAGCTTAGTAGACAGGGCCGAAGCTTTCTTT. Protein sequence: CASSLVDRAEAFF.

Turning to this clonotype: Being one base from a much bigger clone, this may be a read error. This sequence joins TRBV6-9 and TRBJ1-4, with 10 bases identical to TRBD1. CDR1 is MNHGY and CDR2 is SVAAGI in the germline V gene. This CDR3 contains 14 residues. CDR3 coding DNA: TGTGCCAGCGGTTACGGGACAGGGGATGAAAAACTGTTTTTT. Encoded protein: CASGYGTGDEKLFF.

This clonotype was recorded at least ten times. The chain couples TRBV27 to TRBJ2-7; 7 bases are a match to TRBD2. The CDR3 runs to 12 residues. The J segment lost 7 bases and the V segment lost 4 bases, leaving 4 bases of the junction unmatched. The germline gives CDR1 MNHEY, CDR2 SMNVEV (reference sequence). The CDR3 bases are TGTGCCAGCAGTTCCGGGACTATTGAGCAGTACTTC. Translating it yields CASSSGTIEQYF.

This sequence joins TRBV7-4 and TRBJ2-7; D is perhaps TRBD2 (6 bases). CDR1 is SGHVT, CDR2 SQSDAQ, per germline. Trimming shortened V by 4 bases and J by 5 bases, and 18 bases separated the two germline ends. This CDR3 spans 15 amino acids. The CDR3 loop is CASSSESGGSNEQYF. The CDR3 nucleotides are TGTGCCAGCAGCTCAGAGTCCGGGGGTTCTAACGAGCAGTACTTC.

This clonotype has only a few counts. In DNA form, the CDR3 reads TGTGCCAGCAGTTTCCAGGGCCCCCACTACGAGCAGTACTTC. Translating gives CASSFQGPHYEQYF. The V call is TRBV27, the J call TRBJ2-7, with D possibly TRBD1 on 5 matching bases. This CDR3 is 14 amino acids long. Trimming took 3 bases from V and 3 from J, leaving 12 bases between them. The germline gives CDR1 MNHEY, CDR2 SMNVEV (reference sequence).

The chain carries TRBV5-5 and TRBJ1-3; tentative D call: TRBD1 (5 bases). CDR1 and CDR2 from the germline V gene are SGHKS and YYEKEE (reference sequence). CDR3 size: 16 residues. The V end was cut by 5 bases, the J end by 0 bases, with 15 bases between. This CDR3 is CASRVGVGPSGNTIYF. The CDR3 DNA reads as TGTGCCAGCAGGGTAGGAGTGGGGCCCTCTGGAAACACCATATATTTT.

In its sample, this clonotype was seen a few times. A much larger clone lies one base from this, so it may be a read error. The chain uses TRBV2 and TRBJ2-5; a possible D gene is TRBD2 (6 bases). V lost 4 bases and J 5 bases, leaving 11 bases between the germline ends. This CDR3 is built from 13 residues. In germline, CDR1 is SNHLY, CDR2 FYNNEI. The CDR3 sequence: CASSGRGWETQYF. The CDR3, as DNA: TGTGCCAGCAGTGGACGGGGGTGGGAGACCCAGTACTTC.

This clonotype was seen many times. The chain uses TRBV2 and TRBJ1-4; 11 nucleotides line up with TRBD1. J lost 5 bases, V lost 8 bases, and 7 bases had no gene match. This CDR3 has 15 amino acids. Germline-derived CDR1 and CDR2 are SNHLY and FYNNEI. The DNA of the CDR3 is TGTGCCAGCCACGCGGACAGGGGGCGAAATGAAAAACTGTTTTTT. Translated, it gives CASHADRGRNEKLFF.

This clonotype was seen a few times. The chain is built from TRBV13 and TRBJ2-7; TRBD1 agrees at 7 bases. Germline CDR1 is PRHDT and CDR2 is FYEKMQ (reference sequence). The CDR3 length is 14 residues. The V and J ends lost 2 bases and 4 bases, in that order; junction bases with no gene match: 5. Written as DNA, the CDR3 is TGTGCCAGCAGCTTACTTGGACAGGATTACGAGCAGTACTTC. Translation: CASSLLGQDYEQYF.

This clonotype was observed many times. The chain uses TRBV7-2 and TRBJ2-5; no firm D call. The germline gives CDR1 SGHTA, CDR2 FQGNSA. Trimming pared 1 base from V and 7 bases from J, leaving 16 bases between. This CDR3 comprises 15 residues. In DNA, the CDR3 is TGTGCCAGCAGCTTAGACGCCGACCGCCTCCGGACCCAGTACTTC. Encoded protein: CASSLDADRLRTQYF. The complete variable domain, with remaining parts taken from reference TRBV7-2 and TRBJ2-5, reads GAGVSQSPSNKVTEKGKDVELRCDPISGHTALYWYRQSLGQGLEFLIYFQGNSAPDKSGLPSDRFSAERTGGSVSTLTIQRTQQEDSAVYLCASSLDADRLRTQYFGPGTRLLVL.

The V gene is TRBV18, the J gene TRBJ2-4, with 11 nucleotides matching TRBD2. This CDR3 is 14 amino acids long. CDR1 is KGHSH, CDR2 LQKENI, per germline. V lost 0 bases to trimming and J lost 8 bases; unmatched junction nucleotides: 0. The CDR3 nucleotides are TGTGCCAGCTCACCACCGGGACTAGCGGACATTCAGTACTTC. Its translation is CASSPPGLADIQYF.

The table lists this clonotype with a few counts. The CDR3 sequence is CSVDRGGFAYGYTF. CDR3 DNA sequence: TGCAGCGTTGACAGGGGGGGTTTTGCCTATGGCTACACCTTC. The V call is TRBV29-1, the J call TRBJ1-2; 7 nucleotides line up with TRBD1. The CDR3 is 14 amino acids. V lost 3 bases to trimming and J lost 4 bases; unmatched junction nucleotides: 8. Looked up from germline, CDR1 is SQVTM and CDR2 is ANQGSEA.

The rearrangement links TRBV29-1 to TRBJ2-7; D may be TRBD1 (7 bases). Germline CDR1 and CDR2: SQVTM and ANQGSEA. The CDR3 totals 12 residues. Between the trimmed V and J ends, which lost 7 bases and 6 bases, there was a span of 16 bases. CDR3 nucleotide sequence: TGCAGCGCCGGCGGGACAGCCTCCGAGCAGTACTTC. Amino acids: CSAGGTASEQYF.

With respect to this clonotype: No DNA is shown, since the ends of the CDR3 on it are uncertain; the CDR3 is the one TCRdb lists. This CDR3 reads CSVGTPIYGCTF. The V gene is TRBV29-1, the J gene TRBJ1-2; no check of the table's D call, TRBD1, against the DNA was made. CDR1 and CDR2 from the germline V gene are SQVTM and ANQGSEA. Counting both end residues, the CDR3 totals 12 amino acids.

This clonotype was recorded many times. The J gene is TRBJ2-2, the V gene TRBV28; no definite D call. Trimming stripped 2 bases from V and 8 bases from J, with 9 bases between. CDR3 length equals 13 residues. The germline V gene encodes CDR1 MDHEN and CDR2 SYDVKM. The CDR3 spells CASSLLFLGELFF. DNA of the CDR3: TGTGCCAGCAGTTTACTGTTCTTGGGGGAGCTGTTTTTT.

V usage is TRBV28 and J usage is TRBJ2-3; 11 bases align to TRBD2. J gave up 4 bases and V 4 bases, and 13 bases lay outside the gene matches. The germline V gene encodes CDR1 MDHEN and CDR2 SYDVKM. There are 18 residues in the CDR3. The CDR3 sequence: CASSSHTDVAGGSDTQYF. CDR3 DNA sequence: TGTGCCAGCAGTTCACATACAGACGTAGCGGGAGGGTCAGATACGCAGTATTTT.

CDR3 nucleotide sequence: TGTGCCAGTAGTGAGGGACGTTACGCTGAGCAGTTCTTC. Translated, it gives CASSEGRYAEQFF. The J gene is TRBJ2-5, the V gene TRBV19; TRBD1 or TRBD2 may be the D gene (5 bases each). The end of the DNA aligns better with TRBJ2-1, so the J call may be wrong. Germline V gene sequence: CDR1 LNHDA, CDR2 SQIVND (reference sequence). This CDR3 has 13 residues.

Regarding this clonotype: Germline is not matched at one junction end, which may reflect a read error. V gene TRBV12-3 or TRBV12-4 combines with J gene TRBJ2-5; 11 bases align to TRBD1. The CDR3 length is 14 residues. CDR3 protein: CASRLGQGAKTQYF. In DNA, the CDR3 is TGTGCCAGCAGGTTAGGACAGGGGGCGAAGACCCAGTACTTC.

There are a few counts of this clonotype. CDR3 in DNA: TGTGCCAGTAGTGGGGTCCCGATAGCGTTACAAGAGACCCAGTACTTC. Protein product: CASSGVPIALQETQYF. The gene calls are TRBV19 and TRBJ2-5; weak D call: TRBD2 (5 bases). CDR1 is LNHDA, CDR2 SQIVND, per germline (reference sequence). V gave up 5 bases and J gave up 2 bases, with 18 bases separating them. The CDR3 length is 16 residues.

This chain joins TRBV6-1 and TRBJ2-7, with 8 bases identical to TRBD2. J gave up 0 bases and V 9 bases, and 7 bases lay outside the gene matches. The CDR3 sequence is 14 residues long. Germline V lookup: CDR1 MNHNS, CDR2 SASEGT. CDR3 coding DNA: TGTGCCAGTTGGAGCGGGGGAAGCTCCTACGAGCAGTACTTC. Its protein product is CASWSGGSSYEQYF.

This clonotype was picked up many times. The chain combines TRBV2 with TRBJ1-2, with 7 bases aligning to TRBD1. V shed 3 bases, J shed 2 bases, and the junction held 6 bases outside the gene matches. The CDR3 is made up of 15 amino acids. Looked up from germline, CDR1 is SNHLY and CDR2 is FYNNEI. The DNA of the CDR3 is TGTGCCAGCAGTGATTTTCCGACAGGGAACTATGGCTACACCTTC. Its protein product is CASSDFPTGNYGYTF.

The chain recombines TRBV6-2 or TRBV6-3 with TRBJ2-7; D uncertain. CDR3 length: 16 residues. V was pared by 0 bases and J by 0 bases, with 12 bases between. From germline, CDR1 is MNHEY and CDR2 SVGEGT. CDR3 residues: CASSYSRRLGSYEQYF. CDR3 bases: TGTGCCAGCAGTTACTCCCGACGACTTGGCTCCTACGAGCAGTACTTC.

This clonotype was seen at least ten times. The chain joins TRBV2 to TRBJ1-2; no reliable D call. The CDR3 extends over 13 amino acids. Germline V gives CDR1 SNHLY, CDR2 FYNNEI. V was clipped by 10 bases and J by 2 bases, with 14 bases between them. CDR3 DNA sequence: TGTGCCACCCAGGATGGGCTAAACTATGGCTACACCTTC. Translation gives CATQDGLNYGYTF.